Here is one T cell receptor beta chain with its context. This entry comes from a study of T cell changes during pregnancy in multiple sclerosis. The CDR3 spans 21 residues. Germline V CDR1 and CDR2: LGHNT, FRNRAP. The junction had 15 bases not matched to a gene; V was cut back by 3 bases and J by 0 bases. Sequencing used immunoSEQ multiplex PCR; TCRdb keeps in-frame clones, though not all of them. Altogether under 55,000 clones are present, approximately 93% being singletons, with the ten largest covering 0.31%. The chain recombines TRBV12-5 with TRBJ1-3; 12 bases are shared with TRBD1. This TCR derives from a female donor with multiple sclerosis, enrolled in a pregnancy study. Source: CD4+ T cells from peripheral blood mononuclear cells, taken in the third trimester of pregnancy. The CDR3 sequence: CASGFTTGTGGSFFSGNTIYF. In nucleotides, the CDR3 is TGTGCTAGTGGTTTTACGACCGGGACAGGGGGCTCCTTCTTCTCTGGAAACACCATATATTTT.